Listed below are T cell receptor beta chains from one sample, sequenced in a study of blood T cell repertoires in COVID-19. Sequenced by immunoSEQ multiplex PCR; TCRdb stores in-frame clones only, minus some. The sample yields around 200,000 clones, about 88% seen once. The sample was peripheral blood. The source of these receptors is a man aged 35 to 55 with active or convalescent COVID-19. CDR3s include the opening cysteine and the closing phenylalanine or tryptophan. D genes are given only for firm matches. The size field is filled for only some rows; it gives once, few, many or a size class.

size: .; D: .; J: TRBJ2-3; V: TRBV7-9; CDR3: CASSLPLTDTQYF; DNA: TGTGCCAGCAGCTTACCACTCACAGATACGCAGTATTTT
size: .; D: .; J: TRBJ1-2; V: TRBV5-1; CDR3: CASSLGQPSPYGYTF; DNA: TGCGCCAGCAGCTTAGGACAACCGAGTCCCTATGGCTACACCTTC
size: .; D: .; J: TRBJ1-2; V: TRBV3-1/TRBV3-2; CDR3: CASSPDRRGYTF; DNA: TGTGCCAGCAGCCCGGATCGGAGGGGCTACACCTTC
size: .; D: TRBD2; J: TRBJ2-1; V: TRBV5-4; CDR3: CASSLGLAGDEQFF; DNA: TGTGCCAGCAGCTTGGGTCTAGCGGGGGATGAGCAGTTCTTC
size: .; D: TRBD1; J: TRBJ2-7; V: TRBV10-2; CDR3: CASSGDREGQTTYEQYF; DNA: TGCGCCAGCAGTGGGGACAGGGAGGGACAAACCACCTACGAGCAGTACTTC
size: .; D: TRBD2; J: TRBJ2-3; V: TRBV27; CDR3: CASSLLAGGRTDTQYF; DNA: TGTGCCAGCAGTTTATTAGCGGGGGGCCGCACAGATACGCAGTATTTT
size: few; D: .; J: TRBJ1-4; V: TRBV27; CDR3: CASSLSGGLREKLFF; DNA: TGTGCCAGCAGTTTATCGGGGGGGCTACGTGAAAAACTGTTTTTT
size: .; D: TRBD1; J: TRBJ2-3; V: TRBV24-1; CDR3: CATSDFGRGTDTQYF; DNA: TGTGCCACCAGTGATTTTGGCAGGGGGACAGATACGCAGTATTTT
size: .; D: TRBD2; J: TRBJ2-5; V: TRBV30; CDR3: CAWGLGRGGAPETQYF; DNA: TGTGCCTGGGGCCTGGGGCGCGGGGGGGCCCCAGAGACCCAGTACTTC
size: .; D: TRBD1; J: TRBJ2-7; V: TRBV19; CDR3: CASRDRGTYEQYF; DNA: TGTGCCAGTAGGGACAGGGGAACCTACGAGCAGTACTTC
size: .; D: TRBD2; J: TRBJ2-7; V: TRBV27; CDR3: CASRSLSSGSKPEQYF; DNA: TGTGCCAGCAGGAGTTTGTCTAGCGGGAGTAAGCCCGAGCAGTACTTC
size: .; D: TRBD1; J: TRBJ1-2; V: TRBV27; CDR3: CASRGDSYGYTF; DNA: TGTGCCAGCAGAGGGGACAGCTATGGCTACACCTTC
size: .; D: .; J: TRBJ1-6; V: TRBV2; CDR3: CASSARGGLDQGLNSPLHF; DNA: TGTGCCAGCAGTGCCCGGGGGGGCCTGGATCAGGGGTTAAATTCACCCCTCCACTTT
size: .; D: .; J: TRBJ2-6; V: TRBV30; CDR3: CAWGQGGGANVLTF; DNA: TGTGCCTGGGGCCAGGGTGGTGGGGCCAACGTCCTGACTTTC
size: .; D: TRBD1; J: TRBJ1-6; V: TRBV28; CDR3: CASRSNRGRSNSPLHF; DNA: TGTGCCAGCAGAAGTAACAGGGGGCGCAGTAATTCACCCCTCCACTTT
size: .; D: TRBD1; J: TRBJ2-5; V: TRBV4-1; CDR3: CASSQDRARGFQETQYF; DNA: TGCGCCAGCAGCCAAGACAGGGCCAGGGGGTTTCAAGAGACCCAGTACTTC
size: .; D: TRBD1; J: TRBJ2-4; V: TRBV28; CDR3: CASSARGRLLAKNIQYF; DNA: TGTGCCAGCAGTGCCAGGGGGCGACTACTAGCCAAAAACATTCAGTACTTC
size: once; D: .; J: TRBJ1-5; V: TRBV21-1; CDR3: CASGARQGSNQPQHF; DNA: TGTGCCAGCGGGGCAAGACAGGGCAGCAATCAGCCCCAGCATTTT
size: .; D: TRBD2; J: TRBJ2-1; V: TRBV3-1/TRBV3-2; CDR3: CASSQEGGLAENNEQFF; DNA: TGTGCCAGCAGCCAAGAGGGAGGACTAGCGGAGAACAATGAGCAGTTCTTC
size: .; D: .; J: TRBJ1-3; V: TRBV6-6; CDR3: CASSFQGAVGNTIYF; DNA: TGTGCCAGCAGTTTTCAAGGGGCAGTTGGAAACACCATATATTTT
size: .; D: TRBD1; J: TRBJ2-7; V: TRBV27; CDR3: CASSSRTGEYEQYF; DNA: TGTGCCAGCAGTTCCAGGACAGGGGAGTACGAGCAGTACTTC
size: .; D: .; J: TRBJ1-3; V: TRBV18; CDR3: CASSPSHGALLGGTIYF; DNA: TGTGCCAGCTCACCGAGTCACGGGGCTCTCCTGGGAGGCACCATATATTTT
size: .; D: TRBD1; J: TRBJ2-1; V: TRBV18; CDR3: CASSPSDRGLYNEQFF; DNA: TGTGCCAGCTCACCCAGCGACAGGGGGCTCTACAATGAGCAGTTCTTC
size: .; D: .; J: TRBJ1-2; V: TRBV7-2; CDR3: CASSLPRGMTGGYGYTF; DNA: TGTGCCAGCAGCTTACCGCGGGGAATGACTGGAGGCTATGGCTACACCTTC
size: .; D: TRBD2; J: TRBJ2-7; V: TRBV27; CDR3: CASSLAGLYEQYF; DNA: TGTGCCAGCAGCCTAGCGGGGCTCTACGAGCAGTACTTC
size: .; D: TRBD1; J: TRBJ2-6; V: TRBV23-1; CDR3: CASSQIPTGTGANVLTF; DNA: TGCGCCAGCAGCCAAATACCGACAGGGACTGGGGCCAACGTCCTGACTTTC
size: .; D: TRBD1; J: TRBJ2-1; V: TRBV10-2; CDR3: CASSESTSWTGSSYNEQFF; DNA: TGCGCCAGCAGTGAGTCTACTTCGTGGACAGGGAGCTCCTACAATGAGCAGTTCTTC
size: .; D: .; J: TRBJ2-3; V: TRBV9; CDR3: CASSVGGSTDTQYF; DNA: TGTGCCAGCAGCGTGGGGGGTTCCACAGATACGCAGTATTTT
size: .; D: .; J: TRBJ1-5; V: TRBV19; CDR3: CASLTGGRSNQPQHF; DNA: TGTGCCTCCTTAACCGGGGGACGGTCAAATCAGCCCCAGCATTTT
size: .; D: .; J: TRBJ2-6; V: TRBV5-1; CDR3: CASSWAVTPSSGANVLTF; DNA: TGCGCCAGCAGCTGGGCCGTGACGCCGAGCTCTGGGGCCAACGTCCTGACTTTC